Here is one T cell receptor (beta chain) with its context. Its antigen is not identified. The junction differs from germline at one of its ends, possibly a read error. The sample belongs to a study of cytomegalovirus exposure and HLA in healthy donors. Study results and limitations: It was assumed in the presence/absence analyses that sequencing depth was roughly uniform across donors.

The PCR ran on 60 Vbeta and 13 Jbeta primers. Authors' processing steps: Around 80 million unique TCR beta chains, 10 million to 13 million of them shared, were counted by a later analysis. Assay: immunoSEQ multiplex PCR; the TCRdb copy retains only in-frame clones and omits some. V and J calls and clone size come straight from that table; D and trimming were deduced from the DNA. The repertoire has around 110,000 clones, 70% to 75% of them found once; the top ten carry over 1.5%. Germline lookup yields CDR1 SGHTA and CDR2 FQGNSA. The length of the CDR3 is 16 residues. Healthy people donating bone marrow made up the donors.

Sequenced sample: PBMCs. The chain couples TRBV7-2 to TRBJ2-7; TRBD1 aligns across 7 bases. This clonotype was obtained from a woman between 18 and 29 years old in good health and CMV-seronegative. For the CDR3, the DNA is TGTGCCAGCAGCGGTGTTACAGGGGACGGCTCCAACGAGCAGTACTTC. As protein: CASSGVTGDGSNEQYF.